This TCR beta chain derives from a study of shared clonotypes between healthy human individuals. This CDR3 spans 14 amino acids. The germline V and J ends were trimmed by 4 bases and 5 bases, with 15 bases remaining between them. Germline V lookup: CDR1 SGHNT, CDR2 YYREEE (reference sequence). Data came from immunoSEQ multiplex PCR; TCRdb stores just in-frame clones and leaves some out. The repertoire has about 490,000 clones, 70% to 80% of them found once; the top ten carry around 12%. This clone has a handful of counts. The receptor comes from a middle-aged woman in good health. Some clones in this sample may be carry-over from other donors' samples. The specimen sequenced was PBMCs. J is TRBJ2-5 and V is TRBV5-4; D is undetermined. CDR3 region: CASSPRGVTETQYF. The DNA of the CDR3 is TGTGCCAGCAGCCCGCGTGGTGTAACCGAGACCCAGTACTTC.